This TCR beta chain appears in the sequencing data of a study of shared clonotypes between healthy human individuals. Findings and caveats of the study: The study's rarefaction showed incomplete sorted-subset sequencing despite large depth. The study found lower generation probabilities in non-shared clonotypes than in those shared by all four donors.

Germline lookup yields CDR1 SEHNR and CDR2 FQNEAQ (reference sequence). V dropped 10 bases and J dropped 0 bases, with 10 bases sitting between them. This CDR3 has 13 amino acids. Repertoires were generated with immunoSEQ multiplex PCR, while TCRdb's copy carries only in-frame clones and drops some. This table holds around 980,000 clones, about 84% found once. Remarks on this clone: The antigen remains undetermined.

Sequencing was performed on memory CD4+ T cells from PBMCs. Subset indicated: CD45RA-negative fraction. V and J are TRBV7-9 and TRBJ2-4; D gene uncertain. This TCR was sampled from a man aged 18 to 30 in good health. Some clones in this sample may be carry-over from other donors' samples. The CDR3 nucleotides are TGTGCCACCACGACGGTAGCCAAAAACATTCAGTACTTC. Protein: CATTTVAKNIQYF.